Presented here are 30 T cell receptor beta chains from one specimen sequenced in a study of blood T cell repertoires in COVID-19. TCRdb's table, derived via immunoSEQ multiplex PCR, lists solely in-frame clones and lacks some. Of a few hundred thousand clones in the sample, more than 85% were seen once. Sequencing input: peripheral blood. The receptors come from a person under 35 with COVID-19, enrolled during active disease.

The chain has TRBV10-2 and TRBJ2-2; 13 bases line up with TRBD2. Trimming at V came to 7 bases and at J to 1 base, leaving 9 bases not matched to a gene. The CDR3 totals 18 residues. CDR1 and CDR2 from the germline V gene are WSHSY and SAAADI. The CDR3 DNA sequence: TGCGCCAGCACCTACCCTACTAGCGGGAGGGTGAACACCGGGGAGCTGTTTTTT. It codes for CASTYPTSGRVNTGELFF.

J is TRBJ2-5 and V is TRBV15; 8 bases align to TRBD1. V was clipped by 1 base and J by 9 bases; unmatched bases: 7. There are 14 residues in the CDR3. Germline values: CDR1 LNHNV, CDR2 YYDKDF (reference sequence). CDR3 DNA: TGTGCCACCAGCAGAGCCGGACAGGGACAGGCCCAGTACTTC. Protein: CATSRAGQGQAQYF.

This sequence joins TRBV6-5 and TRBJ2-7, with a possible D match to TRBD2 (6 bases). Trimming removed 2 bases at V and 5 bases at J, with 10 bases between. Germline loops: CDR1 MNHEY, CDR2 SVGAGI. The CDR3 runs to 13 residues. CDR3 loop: CASSYLGSNEQYF. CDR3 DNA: TGTGCCAGCAGTTACCTCGGGAGTAACGAGCAGTACTTC.

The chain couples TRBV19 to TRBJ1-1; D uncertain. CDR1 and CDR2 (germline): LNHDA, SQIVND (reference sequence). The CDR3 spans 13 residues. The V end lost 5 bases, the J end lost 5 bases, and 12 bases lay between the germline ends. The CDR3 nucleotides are TGTGCCAGTAGTCCCTCGGGGTGGACTGAAGCTTTCTTT. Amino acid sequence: CASSPSGWTEAFF.

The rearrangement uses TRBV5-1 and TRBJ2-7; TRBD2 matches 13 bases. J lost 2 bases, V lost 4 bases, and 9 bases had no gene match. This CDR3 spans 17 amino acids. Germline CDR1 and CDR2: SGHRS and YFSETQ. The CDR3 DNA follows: TGCGCCAGCAGCAGGGAACTAGCGGGAGGGACTACCTACGAGCAGTACTTC. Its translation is CASSRELAGGTTYEQYF.

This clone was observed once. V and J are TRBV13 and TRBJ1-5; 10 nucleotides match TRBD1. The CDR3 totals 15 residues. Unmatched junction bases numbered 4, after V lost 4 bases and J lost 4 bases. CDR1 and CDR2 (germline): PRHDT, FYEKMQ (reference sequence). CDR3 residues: CASSYGTGENQPQHF. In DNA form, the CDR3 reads TGTGCCAGCAGCTACGGGACAGGGGAAAATCAGCCCCAGCATTTT.

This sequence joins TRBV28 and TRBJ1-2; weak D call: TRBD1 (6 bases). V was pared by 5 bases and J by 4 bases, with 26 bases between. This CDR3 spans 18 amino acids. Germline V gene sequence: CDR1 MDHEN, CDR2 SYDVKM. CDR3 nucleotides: TGTGCCAGCAGTCTAAGTGGGGCCCGCCCATCGACAGGCTATGGCTACACCTTC. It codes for CASSLSGARPSTGYGYTF.

CDR3 sequence: CASTSSGSTGELFF. The CDR3 region has the DNA TGTGCCAGCACCAGCTCGGGTAGCACCGGGGAGCTGTTTTTT. The chain uses TRBV28 and TRBJ2-2; D call uncertain. The V gene lost 7 bases and the J gene lost 4 bases, with 13 bases spanning the gap. The CDR3 is made up of 14 amino acids. CDR1 and CDR2 (germline): MDHEN, SYDVKM.

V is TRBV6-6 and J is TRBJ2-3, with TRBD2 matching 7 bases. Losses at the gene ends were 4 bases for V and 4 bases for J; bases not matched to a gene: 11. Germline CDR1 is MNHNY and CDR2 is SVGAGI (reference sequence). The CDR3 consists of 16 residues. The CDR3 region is CASSSPQREVPDTQYF. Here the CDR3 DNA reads TGTGCCAGCAGTTCCCCCCAGCGGGAAGTACCAGATACGCAGTATTTT.

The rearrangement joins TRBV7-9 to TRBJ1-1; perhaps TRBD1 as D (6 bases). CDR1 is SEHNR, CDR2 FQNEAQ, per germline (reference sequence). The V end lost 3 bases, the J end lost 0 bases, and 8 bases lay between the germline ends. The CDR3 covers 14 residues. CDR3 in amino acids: CASSLQGMNTEAFF. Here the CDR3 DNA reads TGTGCCAGCAGCTTGCAGGGGATGAACACTGAAGCTTTCTTT. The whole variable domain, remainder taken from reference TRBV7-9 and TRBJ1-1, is DTGVSQNPRHKITKRGQNVTFRCDPISEHNRLYWYRQTLGQGPEFLTYFQNEAQLEKSRLLSDRFSAERPKGSFSTLEIQRTEQGDSAMYLCASSLQGMNTEAFFGQGTRLTVV.

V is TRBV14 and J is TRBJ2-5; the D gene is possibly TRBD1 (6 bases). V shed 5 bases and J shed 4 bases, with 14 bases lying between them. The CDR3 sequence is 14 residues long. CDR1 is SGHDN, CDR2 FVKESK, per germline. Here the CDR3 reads CASSKQGWGETQYF. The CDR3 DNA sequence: TGTGCCAGCAGCAAACAGGGTTGGGGAGAGACCCAGTACTTC.

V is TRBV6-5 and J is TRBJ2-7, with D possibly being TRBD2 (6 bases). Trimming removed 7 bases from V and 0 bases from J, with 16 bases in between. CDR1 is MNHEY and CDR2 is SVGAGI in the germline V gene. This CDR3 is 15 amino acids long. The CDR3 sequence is CASIWGESASYEQYF. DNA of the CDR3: TGTGCCAGCATTTGGGGGGAGTCAGCCTCCTACGAGCAGTACTTC.

CDR3 sequence reads: CASSQSTSGRFNEQYF. CDR3 in DNA: TGCGCCAGCAGCCAATCTACTAGCGGGAGGTTCAACGAGCAGTACTTC. V usage is TRBV4-3 and J usage is TRBJ2-7, with 12 nucleotides matching TRBD2. J was trimmed by 5 bases and V by 2 bases; bases with no gene match: 7. This CDR3 has 16 residues. Germline V gene sequence: CDR1 LGHNA, CDR2 YSLEER.

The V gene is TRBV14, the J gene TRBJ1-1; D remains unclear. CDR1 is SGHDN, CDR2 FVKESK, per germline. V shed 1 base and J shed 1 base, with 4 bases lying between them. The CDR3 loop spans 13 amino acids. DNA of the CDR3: TGTGCCAGCAGCCAAGCCAGGAACACTGAAGCTTTCTTT. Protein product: CASSQARNTEAFF.

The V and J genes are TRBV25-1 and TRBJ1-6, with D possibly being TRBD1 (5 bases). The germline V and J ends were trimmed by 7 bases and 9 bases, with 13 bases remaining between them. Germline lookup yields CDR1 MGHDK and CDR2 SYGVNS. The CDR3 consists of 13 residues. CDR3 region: CASKGEVGSPLHF. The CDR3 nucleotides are TGTGCCAGCAAAGGGGAGGTGGGTTCACCCCTCCACTTT. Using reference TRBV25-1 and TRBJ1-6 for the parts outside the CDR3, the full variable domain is EADIYQTPRYLVIGTGKKITLECSQTMGHDKMYWYQQDPGMELHLIHYSYGVNSTEKGDLSSESTVSRIRTEHFPLTLESARPSHTSQYLCASKGEVGSPLHFGNGTRLTVT.

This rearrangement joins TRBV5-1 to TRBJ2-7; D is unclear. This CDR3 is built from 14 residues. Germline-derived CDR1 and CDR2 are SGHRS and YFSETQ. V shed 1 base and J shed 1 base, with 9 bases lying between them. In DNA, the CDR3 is TGCGCCAGCAGCTTGCCGGGTGATTCCTACGAGCAGTACTTC. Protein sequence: CASSLPGDSYEQYF.

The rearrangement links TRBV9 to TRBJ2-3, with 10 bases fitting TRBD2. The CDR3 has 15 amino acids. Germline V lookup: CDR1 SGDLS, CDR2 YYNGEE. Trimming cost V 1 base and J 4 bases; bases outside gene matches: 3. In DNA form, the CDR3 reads TGTGCCAGCAGCGTAACTAGCGGGGTACCAGATACGCAGTATTTT. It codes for CASSVTSGVPDTQYF.

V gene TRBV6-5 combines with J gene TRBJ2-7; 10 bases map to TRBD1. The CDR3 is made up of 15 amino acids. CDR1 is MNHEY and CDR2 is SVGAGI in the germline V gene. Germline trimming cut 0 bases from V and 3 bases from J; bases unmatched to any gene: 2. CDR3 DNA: TGTGCCAGCAGTTACTCGACAGGGGGCGTCTACGAGCAGTACTTC. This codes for CASSYSTGGVYEQYF.

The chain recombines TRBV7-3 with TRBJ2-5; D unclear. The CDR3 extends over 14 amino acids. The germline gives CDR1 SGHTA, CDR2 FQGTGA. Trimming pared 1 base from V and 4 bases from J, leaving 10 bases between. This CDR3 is CASSLKVGGETQYF. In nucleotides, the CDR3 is TGTGCCAGCAGCTTAAAGGTCGGCGGAGAGACCCAGTACTTC. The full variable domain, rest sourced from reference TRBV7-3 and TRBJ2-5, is GAGVSQTPSNKVTEKGKYVELRCDPISGHTALYWYRQSLGQGPEFLIYFQGTGAADDSGLPNDRFFAVRPEGSVSTLKIQRTERGDSAVYLCASSLKVGGETQYFGPGTRLLVL.

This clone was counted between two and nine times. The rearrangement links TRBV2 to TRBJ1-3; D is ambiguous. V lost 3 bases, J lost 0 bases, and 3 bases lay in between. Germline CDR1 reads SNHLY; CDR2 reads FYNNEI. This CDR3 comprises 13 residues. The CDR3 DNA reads TGTGCCAGCAGTGATCGCTCTGGAAACACCATATATTTT. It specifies CASSDRSGNTIYF.

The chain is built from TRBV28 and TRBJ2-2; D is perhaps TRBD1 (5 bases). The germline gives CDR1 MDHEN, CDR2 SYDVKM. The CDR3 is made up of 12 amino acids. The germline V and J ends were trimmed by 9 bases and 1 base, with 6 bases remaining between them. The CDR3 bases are TGTGCCAGTCAGGGGAACACCGGGGAGCTGTTTTTT. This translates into CASQGNTGELFF.

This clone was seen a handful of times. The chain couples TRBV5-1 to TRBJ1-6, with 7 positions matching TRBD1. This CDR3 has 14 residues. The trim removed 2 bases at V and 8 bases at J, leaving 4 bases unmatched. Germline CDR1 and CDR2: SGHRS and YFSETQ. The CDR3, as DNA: TGCGCCAGCAGCTTCCGGGACAGAGATTCACCCCTCCACTTT. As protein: CASSFRDRDSPLHF.

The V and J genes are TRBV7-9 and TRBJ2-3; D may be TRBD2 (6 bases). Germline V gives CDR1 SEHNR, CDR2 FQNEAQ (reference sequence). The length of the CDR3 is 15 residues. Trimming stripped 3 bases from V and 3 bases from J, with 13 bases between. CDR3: CASSFPSAATDTQYF. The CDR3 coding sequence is TGTGCCAGCAGCTTTCCTAGCGCAGCTACAGATACGCAGTATTTT.

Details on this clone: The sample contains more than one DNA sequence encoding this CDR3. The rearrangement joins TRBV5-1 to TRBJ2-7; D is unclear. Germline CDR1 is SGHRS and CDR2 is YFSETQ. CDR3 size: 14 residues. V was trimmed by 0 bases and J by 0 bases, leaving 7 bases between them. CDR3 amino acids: CASSLVAGSYEQYF. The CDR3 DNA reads TGCGCCAGCAGCTTGGTGGCAGGCTCCTACGAGCAGTACTTC.

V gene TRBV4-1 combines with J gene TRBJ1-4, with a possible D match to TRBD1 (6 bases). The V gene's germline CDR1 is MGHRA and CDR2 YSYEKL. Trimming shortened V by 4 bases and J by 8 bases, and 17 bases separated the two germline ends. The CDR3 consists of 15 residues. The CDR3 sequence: CASSPRGGPGEKLFF. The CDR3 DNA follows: TGCGCCAGCAGCCCCCGAGGGGGACCAGGAGAAAAACTGTTTTTT.

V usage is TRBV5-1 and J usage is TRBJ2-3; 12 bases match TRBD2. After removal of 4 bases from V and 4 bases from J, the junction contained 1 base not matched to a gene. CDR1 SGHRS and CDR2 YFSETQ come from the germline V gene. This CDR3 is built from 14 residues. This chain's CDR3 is CASSLAGGPDTQYF. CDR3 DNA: TGCGCCAGCAGCCTAGCGGGAGGGCCAGATACGCAGTATTTT. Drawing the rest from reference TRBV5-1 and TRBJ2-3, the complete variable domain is KAGVTQTPRYLIKTRGQQVTLSCSPISGHRSVSWYQQTPGQGLQFLFEYFSETQRNKGNFPGRFSGRQFSNSRSEMNVSTLELGDSALYLCASSLAGGPDTQYFGPGTRLTVL.

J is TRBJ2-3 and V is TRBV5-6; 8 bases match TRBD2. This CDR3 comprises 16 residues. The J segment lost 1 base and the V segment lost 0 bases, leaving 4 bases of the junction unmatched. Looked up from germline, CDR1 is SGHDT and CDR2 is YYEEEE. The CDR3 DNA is TGTGCCAGCAGCTTGGCGGGGCGGGAGGGCACAGATACGCAGTATTTT. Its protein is CASSLAGREGTDTQYF.

The CDR3 protein is CASSLDTNTEAFF. The CDR3 nucleotides read TGTGCCAGCAGCCTAGACACGAACACTGAAGCTTTCTTT. This rearrangement joins TRBV7-9 to TRBJ1-1; D remains unclear. Per germline, CDR1 SEHNR and CDR2 FQNEAQ (reference sequence). The CDR3 consists of 13 residues. Trimming shortened V by 5 bases and J by 1 base, and 8 bases separated the two germline ends.

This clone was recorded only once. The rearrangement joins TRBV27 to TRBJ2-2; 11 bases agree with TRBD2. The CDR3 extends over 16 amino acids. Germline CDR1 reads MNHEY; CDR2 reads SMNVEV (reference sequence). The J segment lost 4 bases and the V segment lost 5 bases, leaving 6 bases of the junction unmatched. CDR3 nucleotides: TGTGCCAGCAGTCGCGGGACTAGCGGTGGCACCGGGGAGCTGTTTTTT. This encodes CASSRGTSGGTGELFF.

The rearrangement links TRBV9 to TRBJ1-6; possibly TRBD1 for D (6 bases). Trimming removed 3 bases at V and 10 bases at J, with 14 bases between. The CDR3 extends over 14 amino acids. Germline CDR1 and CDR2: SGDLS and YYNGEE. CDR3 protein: CASSEGEVRSPLHF. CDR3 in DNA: TGTGCCAGCAGCGAGGGGGAAGTCCGGTCACCCCTCCACTTT.